This TCR beta chain derives from a study of blood T cell repertoires in COVID-19. Study background: The analysed material was cDNA or gDNA that came from T cells, B-cell-depleted T cells, or PBMCs.

Using immunoSEQ multiplex PCR, the repertoire was profiled, and TCRdb retains in-frame clones only, with some absent. The sample records 250,000 or so clones, under 90% being singletons. Germline V gives CDR1 MNHEY, CDR2 SVGEGT. CDR3 length equals 15 residues. The junction had 5 bases not matched to a gene; V was cut back by 5 bases and J by 1 base. Participants spanned ages about 18 to 90 years and resided in roughly 26 US areas. Among Cohort 3 donors, those recovered had two negative PCRs, clearance, or symptom resolution. The sequenced sample was PBMCs or T cells enriched from blood (not recorded which). The chain combines TRBV6-2 or TRBV6-3 with TRBJ2-1; 7 positions match TRBD1. This receptor was identified in a man aged 60-69 years who had recovered from COVID-19. CDR3 in amino acids: CASSTGVMSYNEQFF. The CDR3 region has the DNA TGTGCCAGCAGTACAGGGGTCATGTCCTACAATGAGCAGTTCTTC.